This is a list of T cell receptor beta chains from one sample in a study of shared clonotypes between healthy human individuals. Assay: immunoSEQ multiplex PCR; the TCRdb copy retains only in-frame clones and omits some. The table has some 2,500,000 clones, approximately 94% seen once; the top ten hold 0.36%. The sequenced material came from naive CD4+ T cells from PBMCs. All receptors derive from a man between 18 and 29 years old in good health. Some clones in this sample may be carry-over from other donors' samples. CDR3s leave out the opening cysteine and the closing phenylalanine or tryptophan.

J: TRBJ1-2; V: TRBV4-1; CDR3: ASSQATDGGSWGYT
J: TRBJ1-5; V: TRBV5-1; CDR3: ASSPFTGGNQPQH
J: TRBJ1-2; V: TRBV15; CDR3: ATSSTGAGGYT
J: TRBJ2-5; V: TRBV7-2; CDR3: ASSLELAVFYQETQY
J: TRBJ1-3; V: TRBV19; CDR3: ASSGLQGANSGNTIY
J: TRBJ1-5; V: TRBV18; CDR3: ASSPTDQPQH
J: TRBJ1-4; V: TRBV7-9; CDR3: ASSLSVEKLF
J: TRBJ1-2; V: TRBV5-4; CDR3: ASSLSVSTAWGYT
J: TRBJ2-3; V: TRBV5-1; CDR3: ASSLPTSVATDTQY
J: TRBJ1-1; V: TRBV27; CDR3: ASSFSGLVSEAF
J: TRBJ2-1; V: TRBV10-3; CDR3: AIRTSAEEQF
J: TRBJ2-7; V: TRBV5-1; CDR3: ASGSTGGSYEQY
J: TRBJ2-5; V: TRBV6-5; CDR3: ASSYEGGPQETQY
J: TRBJ1-5; V: TRBV5-1; CDR3: ASSLAGVSNQPQH
J: TRBJ2-2; V: TRBV21-1; CDR3: ASSKEGSAGTGELF
J: TRBJ2-1; V: TRBV10-2; CDR3: ASRGLVSNEQF
J: TRBJ2-3; V: TRBV4-1; CDR3: ASSQVYGVDTQY
J: TRBJ2-7; V: TRBV7-3; CDR3: ASSSKLLTGVPYEQY
J: TRBJ2-3; V: TRBV6-1; CDR3: ASSGRLAGVTDTQY
J: TRBJ1-3; V: TRBV5-1; CDR3: ASSPDTSGNTIY
J: TRBJ2-7; V: TRBV5-6; CDR3: ASSLVGWPGDRDGYEQY
J: TRBJ2-7; V: TRBV11-3; CDR3: ASSFPSAEQY
J: TRBJ2-7; V: TRBV7-2; CDR3: ASSLATGGYEQY
J: TRBJ2-3; V: TRBV4-2; CDR3: ASSQGTGGFTDTQY
J: TRBJ1-2; V: TRBV29-1; CDR3: SVMGVLDRAMYDGYT
J: TRBJ2-7; V: TRBV28; CDR3: ASSLQGREQY
J: TRBJ2-1; V: TRBV25-1; CDR3: ASSDFPGGEQF
J: TRBJ2-5; V: TRBV4-1; CDR3: ASSQVLAGPAKY
J: TRBJ2-1; V: TRBV6-5; CDR3: ASSRQGPNEQF
J: TRBJ2-3; V: TRBV10-3; CDR3: AIRVFLGTGTDTQY
J: TRBJ2-1; V: TRBV25-1; CDR3: ASSRNEQF
J: TRBJ2-7; V: TRBV5-1; CDR3: ASSAAESYEQY
J: TRBJ2-7; V: TRBV28; CDR3: ASSGTGTGNYEQY
J: TRBJ2-4; V: TRBV19; CDR3: ASSPSTGKLAKNIQY
J: TRBJ1-1; V: TRBV4-3; CDR3: ASSQGAGQLASLNTEAF
J: TRBJ1-2; V: TRBV30; CDR3: AWSVPGIGYT
J: TRBJ1-1; V: TRBV2; CDR3: ASDLWQTNTEAF
J: TRBJ2-5; V: TRBV5-4; CDR3: ASSRGGQGPQETQY
J: TRBJ2-5; V: TRBV5-1; CDR3: ASSLTAPAGETQY
J: TRBJ1-2; V: TRBV11-2; CDR3: ASSLVRRADGYT
J: TRBJ1-1; V: TRBV28; CDR3: ASSSHGQGNTEAF
J: TRBJ2-1; V: TRBV2; CDR3: ASTRGPGEQF
J: TRBJ2-3; V: TRBV9; CDR3: ASSGLAVSTDTQY
J: TRBJ2-7; V: TRBV10-3; CDR3: AISALESYEQY
J: TRBJ2-7; V: TRBV27; CDR3: ASSSPSRGAGEQY
J: TRBJ2-5; V: TRBV11-3; CDR3: ASSFSSFSETQY
J: TRBJ2-7; V: TRBV27; CDR3: ASSSPGTGRYEQY